This TCR beta chain was obtained from a study of blood T cell repertoires in COVID-19 (dated by TCRdb to the early 2020s). Background on the whole study: Collaborator samples came from the United States, Italy and Spain and covered acute and convalescent phases of COVID-19. The material from the prospective study consisted of cDNA or gDNA derived from T cells, B-cell-depleted T cells, or PBMCs. Deeply sampled blood TCRbeta repertoires from subjects exposed to, actively infected with, or recovered from COVID-19 were included in the dataset. A freely available public database, intended as a resource for researchers studying the immune response to SARS-CoV-2, is where the repertoires were released. Samples were obtained from the ongoing ImmuneRACE study (first 160 participants) and from some 1,300 subjects provided by 6 global collaborators. A de-identified subject ID, COVID-19 status, age in years and sex were almost always included in the sample metadata. Where available, HLA class I and class II types were obtained from metadata supplied by the sample provider rather than from assay-based typing.

CDR1 SQVTM and CDR2 ANQGSEA are derived from the germline V gene. The germline V end is reduced by 6 bases and the J end by 2 bases; junction bases left unmatched: 8. The cysteine opens and the phenylalanine closes a CDR3 of 14 amino acids. Solely the CDR3 DNA is kept, with 42 bases framed from the first base. Concerning this clone: The antigen it recognizes is unknown. Per-base qualities were not stored, and no clone one base away is much larger.

Paper-wide results and their limitations: How much clinical and demographic metadata was included differed by source and by participant, and the metadata was provided uncurated.

TCRbeta CDR3 regions were amplified from genomic DNA by means of the immunoSEQ Assay, a bias-controlled multiplex PCR. The authors' analysis ran thus. The number of nucleated cells in each sample was estimated from the amplification of reference gene primers within the assay. To quantify the absolute abundance of each unique TCRbeta CDR3 rearrangement, sequence reads were collapsed and filtered. Productive Simpson clonality was computed per sample as the square root of Simpson's diversity index over productive rearrangements. Drawn from immuneACCESS, this table holds only the in-frame rearrangements with V and J called that TCRdb kept. Clones are partly lost; checked studies trace under half to an unresolved V gene and leave the rest unexplained. The DNA was the basis for D and trimming; V, J and clone size are from that table. Here the sample has 70,000 to 95,000 clones; about 88% occur a single time. The ten largest account for around 5.2% of the sample.

Each collaborating institution followed its own protocols to collect whole blood in K2EDTA tubes. For TCRbeta analysis, collaborators shipped samples in one of three forms: frozen whole blood, isolated PBMCs, or DNA extracted from either of those sample types. This receptor was taken from a woman over 75 with active COVID-19. This sequence uses TRBV29-1 and TRBJ2-3; 7 bases in the middle match TRBD2. Sequences were obtained from peripheral blood. The DNA sequence is TGCAGCGTGCGAGGACTAGACAACACAGATACGCAGTATTTT. It is translated as CSVRGLDNTDTQYF.